The clone carrying this T cell receptor beta chain appeared once. Germline CDR1 reads SGHRS; CDR2 reads YFSETQ. V lost 4 bases and J lost 4; bases outside the gene matches: 10. This CDR3 contains 15 residues. This sample stems from a study of blood T cell repertoires in COVID-19. The overall study: Some COVID-19 samples were acute and others convalescent; all came from the United States, Italy and Spain. Nucleic acid was either cDNA or gDNA, and it came from T cells, B-cell-depleted T cells, or PBMCs.

This table comes from immunoSEQ multiplex PCR, and its TCRdb copy is limited to in-frame clones, with some not included. The sample records roughly 140,000 clones, 80% to 90% being singletons. Seattle researchers signed up patients amid active infection and tracked them longitudinally. Sequenced input: peripheral blood. The chain carries TRBV5-1 and TRBJ1-2; TRBD1 matches at 7 bases. This clonotype originated in a woman between 55 and 75 years old with COVID-19, enrolled during active disease. This chain's CDR3 is CASSPQGGTIYGYTF. CDR3 bases: TGCGCCAGCAGCCCGCAGGGGGGTACGATCTATGGCTACACCTTC.